This T cell receptor (beta chain) was obtained from a study of blood T cell repertoires in COVID-19. On the study more broadly: Samples taken during acute and convalescent COVID-19 were collected in the United States, Italy and Spain. PBMCs, B-cell-depleted T cells, or T cells were the source of the cDNA or gDNA that made up the material.

In the original analysis: Estimation of nucleated cell counts relied on the amplification of reference gene primers. Assay: immunoSEQ multiplex PCR; the TCRdb copy retains only in-frame clones and omits some. The V and J calls and clone size are taken from that table; D and trimming were inferred from the DNA. Counted here are under 150,000 clones, over 75% occurring once; the ten biggest clones make up about 9.9%. This CDR3 has 15 residues. Germline loops: CDR1 SGDLS, CDR2 YYNGEE. The V segment lost 3 bases and the J segment 2 bases; nucleotides outside the gene matches: 6. This receptor was identified in a man aged 35 to 55 with active or convalescent COVID-19. Sequenced material: peripheral blood. This chain connects TRBV9 to TRBJ1-1; 8 bases map to TRBD1. CDR3 region: CASSAQTGANTEAFF. The CDR3 region has the DNA TGTGCCAGCAGCGCCCAGACAGGGGCTAACACTGAAGCTTTCTTT.